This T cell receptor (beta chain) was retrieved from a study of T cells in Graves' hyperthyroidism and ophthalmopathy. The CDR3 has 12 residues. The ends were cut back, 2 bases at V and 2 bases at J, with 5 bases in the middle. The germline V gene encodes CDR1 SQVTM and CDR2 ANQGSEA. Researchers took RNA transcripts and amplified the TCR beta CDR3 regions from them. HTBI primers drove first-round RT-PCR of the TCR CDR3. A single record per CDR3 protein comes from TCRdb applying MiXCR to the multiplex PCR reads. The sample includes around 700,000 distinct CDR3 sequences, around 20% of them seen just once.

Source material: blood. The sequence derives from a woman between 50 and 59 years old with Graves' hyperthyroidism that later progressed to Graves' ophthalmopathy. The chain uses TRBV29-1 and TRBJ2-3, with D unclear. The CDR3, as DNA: TGCAGCGTTGAAACCATCACAGATACGCAGTATTTT. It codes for CSVETITDTQYF.